The 26 T cell receptor beta chains below come from one sample, sequenced in a study of blood T cell repertoires in COVID-19. Measured with immunoSEQ multiplex PCR; TCRdb has only the in-frame clones, and not every one. The sample consists of about 160,000 clones, roughly 84% of them appearing once. Specimen: PBMCs or T cells enriched from blood (not recorded which). The receptor set was obtained from a woman in her forties or fifties who had recovered from COVID-19.

The gene calls are TRBV5-1 and TRBJ2-1; a possible D gene is TRBD2 (5 bases). Germline V gene data show CDR1 as SGHRS and CDR2 as YFSETQ. The CDR3 is 12 amino acids. V lost 4 bases, J lost 6 bases, and 8 bases lay in between. In DNA form, the CDR3 reads TGCGCCAGCAGCCCCGGACTCAATGAGCAGTTCTTC. Protein product: CASSPGLNEQFF. The whole variable domain, remainder taken from reference TRBV5-1 and TRBJ2-1, is KAGVTQTPRYLIKTRGQQVTLSCSPISGHRSVSWYQQTPGQGLQFLFEYFSETQRNKGNFPGRFSGRQFSNSRSEMNVSTLELGDSALYLCASSPGLNEQFFGPGTRLTVL.

V is TRBV29-1 and J is TRBJ1-3, with D perhaps matching TRBD1 (5 bases). In germline, CDR1 is SQVTM, CDR2 ANQGSEA. This CDR3 is built from 13 residues. V lost 1 base to trimming and J lost 2 bases, with 6 bases between them. Here the CDR3 reads CSVEGGAGNTIYF. In DNA, the CDR3 is TGCAGCGTTGAAGGGGGGGCTGGAAACACCATATATTTT.

V gene TRBV7-9 combines with J gene TRBJ2-1; D might be TRBD1 (6 bases). The ends were cut back, 5 bases at V and 8 bases at J, with 19 bases in the middle. CDR1 and CDR2 from the germline V gene are SEHNR and FQNEAQ (reference sequence). The CDR3 runs to 15 residues. The CDR3 is CASSVNQGPWDEQFF. CDR3 DNA: TGTGCCAGCAGCGTAAACCAGGGGCCCTGGGATGAGCAGTTCTTC.

This clone was observed a few times. The rearrangement joins TRBV10-3 to TRBJ1-2; D is unresolved. The CDR3 totals 11 residues. Trimming left V 3 bases short and J 11 bases short, with 10 bases between. The germline V gene encodes CDR1 ENHRY and CDR2 SYGVKD. CDR3: CAISDNSGYTF. CDR3 DNA sequence: TGTGCCATCAGTGACAACAGCGGGTACACCTTC.

The count of this clone is one. The V and J genes are TRBV19 and TRBJ2-6; 8 bases match TRBD1. The CDR3 length is 18 residues. Germline CDR1 reads LNHDA; CDR2 reads SQIVND (reference sequence). Trimming took 2 bases from V and 2 from J; bases not matched to a gene: 8. The CDR3 sequence: CASSILAGTGPGANVLTF. The CDR3 DNA is TGTGCCAGTAGTATACTCGCCGGGACAGGTCCTGGGGCCAACGTCCTGACTTTC.

The chain uses TRBV5-4 and TRBJ1-3; no definite D call. CDR1 and CDR2 from the germline V gene are SGHNT and YYREEE (reference sequence). V lost 0 bases and J lost 3, with 10 bases in between. The CDR3 length is 15 residues. CDR3 amino acids: CASSLDTVRGNTIYF. The CDR3 DNA reads TGTGCCAGCAGCTTGGATACAGTGCGTGGAAACACCATATATTTT.

The genes are TRBV6-2 or TRBV6-3 and TRBJ1-1; D is possibly TRBD1 (5 bases). The V end was cut by 5 bases, the J end by 11 bases, with 15 bases between. From germline, CDR1 is MNHEY and CDR2 SVGEGT. The CDR3 covers 12 residues. CDR3 residues: CASSPGYNMAFF. CDR3 nucleotide sequence: TGTGCCAGCAGTCCAGGGTATAACATGGCTTTCTTT.

In DNA, the CDR3 is TGTGCCAGCAGCTTATGGGGGGTTGGCAATCAGCCCCAGCATTTT. It specifies CASSLWGVGNQPQHF. This sequence joins TRBV7-2 and TRBJ1-5; D may be TRBD1 (5 bases). V gave up 2 bases and J gave up 2 bases, with 10 bases separating them. This CDR3 spans 15 amino acids. Germline V lookup: CDR1 SGHTA, CDR2 FQGNSA.

The chain combines TRBV5-8 with TRBJ2-1, with 7 bases matching TRBD2. The CDR3 has 15 residues. CDR1 and CDR2 from the germline V gene are SGHTS and YDEGEE. Losses at the gene ends were 0 bases for V and 4 bases for J; bases not matched to a gene: 4. The CDR3 DNA sequence: TGTGCCAGCAGCTTGGGCCAGCGGGGTTACAATGAGCAGTTCTTC. Its translation is CASSLGQRGYNEQFF.

The rearrangement links TRBV6-1 to TRBJ1-2; D might be TRBD1 (5 bases). The CDR3 covers 14 residues. Trimming shortened V by 0 bases and J by 4 bases, and 9 bases separated the two germline ends. Germline V gene sequence: CDR1 MNHNS, CDR2 SASEGT. The CDR3 sequence: CASSEAGEAYGYTF. In DNA form, the CDR3 reads TGTGCCAGCAGTGAAGCGGGGGAGGCCTATGGCTACACCTTC.

The V and J genes are TRBV4-2 and TRBJ1-2; 8 nucleotides agree with TRBD1. V was pared by 1 base and J by 3 bases, with 7 bases of the junction left unmatched. Germline V CDR1 and CDR2: LGHNA, YNFKEQ. The CDR3 consists of 16 residues. CDR3 sequence: CASSQGDRGGDYGYTF. As DNA, the CDR3 is TGTGCCAGCAGCCAAGGCGACAGGGGTGGGGACTATGGCTACACCTTC.

The J gene is TRBJ1-2, the V gene TRBV9, with 8 positions matching TRBD1. The CDR3 has 15 amino acids. The junction had 8 bases not matched to a gene; V was cut back by 3 bases and J by 4 bases. CDR1 is SGDLS and CDR2 is YYNGEE in the germline V gene. CDR3 protein: CASSARRGPGYGYTF. CDR3 nucleotide sequence: TGTGCCAGCAGCGCCCGCAGGGGGCCAGGCTATGGCTACACCTTC.

V is TRBV29-1 and J is TRBJ1-1, with D possibly TRBD1 on 5 matching bases. V lost 4 bases, J lost 0 bases, and 9 bases lay in between. The germline CDR1 and CDR2 sequences are SQVTM and ANQGSEA. This CDR3 region has 13 residues. This CDR3 reads CSVAGLLNTEAFF. CDR3 bases: TGCAGCGTTGCAGGGCTCCTGAACACTGAAGCTTTCTTT.

The rearrangement joins TRBV5-4 to TRBJ2-3; TRBD2 is a possible D gene (6 bases). This CDR3 region has 15 residues. In germline, CDR1 is SGHNT, CDR2 YYREEE (reference sequence). V lost 0 bases and J lost 2, with 10 bases in between. DNA for the CDR3: TGTGCCAGCAGCTTGGAAGGCGGGGCCACAGATACGCAGTATTTT. It translates to CASSLEGGATDTQYF.

The chain is built from TRBV5-1 and TRBJ2-3, with D perhaps matching TRBD1 (6 bases). Trimming took 2 bases from V and 4 from J, leaving 14 bases between them. CDR1 and CDR2 from the germline V gene are SGHRS and YFSETQ. CDR3 length: 15 residues. The CDR3 protein is CASSLQGSVADTQYF. The CDR3 DNA follows: TGCGCCAGCAGCTTACAGGGTTCGGTCGCAGATACGCAGTATTTT.

V and J are TRBV30 and TRBJ1-3; D possibly corresponds to TRBD1 (6 bases). CDR1 is GTSNPN, CDR2 SVGIG, per germline (reference sequence). The CDR3 runs 16 residues. The V gene lost 3 bases and the J gene lost 0 bases, with 15 bases spanning the gap. The CDR3 DNA reads as TGTGCCTGGAGAATGACAGGCCTTCTCTCTGGAAACACCATATATTTT. Encoded protein: CAWRMTGLLSGNTIYF.

This chain uses TRBV7-9 with TRBJ2-2; D not resolved. This CDR3 contains 14 residues. In germline, CDR1 is SEHNR, CDR2 FQNEAQ (reference sequence). V was pared by 2 bases and J by 1 base, with 5 bases between. Here the CDR3 reads CASSLPLNTGELFF. CDR3 nucleotide sequence: TGTGCCAGCAGCTTACCCCTGAACACCGGGGAGCTGTTTTTT.

The chain is built from TRBV19 and TRBJ2-3; weak D call: TRBD1 (5 bases). The CDR3 sequence is 12 residues long. Trimming pared 7 bases from V and 3 bases from J, leaving 8 bases between. Germline lookup yields CDR1 LNHDA and CDR2 SQIVND (reference sequence). The CDR3 loop reads CASNPGTDTQYF. In nucleotides, the CDR3 is TGTGCCAGTAACCCAGGGACAGATACGCAGTATTTT.

Written as DNA, the CDR3 is TGTGCCAGTAGTATGGCGGTAGTATCCTACAATGAGCAGTTCTTC. The encoded protein is CASSMAVVSYNEQFF. The chain employs TRBV19 and TRBJ2-1, with unresolved D. Per the germline V gene, CDR1 is LNHDA and CDR2 is SQIVND (reference sequence). The CDR3 runs 15 residues. Trimming took off 3 bases at V and 1 base at J, with 10 bases between the two ends.

The V call is TRBV2, the J call TRBJ2-5; D may be TRBD1 (7 bases). Between the trimmed V and J ends, which lost 10 bases and 5 bases, there was a span of 17 bases. Germline CDR1 and CDR2: SNHLY and FYNNEI. The CDR3 extends over 13 amino acids. The CDR3 bases are TGTGCCACCGTCAGGGGGGCGCATGAGACCCAGTACTTC. Translating it yields CATVRGAHETQYF.

This chain uses TRBV7-6 with TRBJ2-7; TRBD1 aligns across 7 bases. The CDR3 is made up of 15 amino acids. Germline lookup yields CDR1 SGHVS and CDR2 FNYEAQ. V shed 6 bases, J shed 0 bases, and the junction held 8 bases outside the gene matches. The CDR3 DNA reads TGTGCCAGCAGGAGGGGGCCAGTTGTCTCCTACGAGCAGTACTTC. This translates into CASRRGPVVSYEQYF. The full variable domain, with the rest looked up from reference TRBV7-6 and TRBJ2-7, is GAGVSQSPRYKVTKRGQDVALRCDPISGHVSLYWYRQALGQGPEFLTYFNYEAQQDKSGLPNDRFSAERPEGSISTLTIQRTEQRDSAMYRCASRRGPVVSYEQYFGPGTRLTVT.

CDR3 residues: CASSVAGTRGADTQYF. The CDR3 DNA reads as TGTGCCAGCAGCGTAGCCGGGACTAGAGGTGCAGATACGCAGTATTTT. This chain uses TRBV9 with TRBJ2-3, with 8 bases aligning to TRBD2. Germline assignment: CDR1 SGDLS and CDR2 YYNGEE. The CDR3 has 16 amino acids. The ends lost 0 bases at V and 4 bases at J; junction bases unmatched: 7. The full variable domain, completed using reference TRBV9 and TRBJ2-3, is DSGVTQTPKHLITATGQRVTLRCSPRSGDLSVYWYQQSLDQGLQFLIQYYNGEERAKGNILERFSAQQFPDLHSELNLSSLELGDSALYFCASSVAGTRGADTQYFGPGTRLTVL.

The chain combines TRBV28 with TRBJ2-1; D uncertain. V lost 3 bases and J lost 13, with 19 bases in between. Germline V CDR1 and CDR2: MDHEN, SYDVKM. The CDR3 length is 14 residues. This chain's CDR3 is CASSLSLVVTFQFF. The CDR3 DNA reads TGTGCCAGCAGTTTGAGTTTGGTAGTAACCTTTCAGTTCTTC.

The chain employs TRBV3-1 (or the pseudogene TRBV3-2) and TRBJ1-2; D unclear. Germline V gives CDR1 LGHDT, CDR2 YNNKEL (reference sequence). V was trimmed by 2 bases and J by 2 bases, leaving 3 bases between them. The CDR3 consists of 12 residues. In nucleotides, the CDR3 is TGTGCCAGCAGCCAAACAAACTATGGCTACACCTTC. This codes for CASSQTNYGYTF.

The chain couples TRBV28 to TRBJ2-7; 12 bases are a match to TRBD2. Germline-derived CDR1 and CDR2 are MDHEN and SYDVKM. There are 14 residues in the CDR3. V shed 6 bases and J 5 bases; nucleotides not matched to a gene: 5. The CDR3 nucleotides are TGTGCCAGCAGAGGGACTAGCGGGTGGAACGAGCAGTACTTC. Encoded protein: CASRGTSGWNEQYF.

The V and J genes are TRBV27 and TRBJ2-3; D remains ambiguous. The germline V gene has CDR1 MNHEY and CDR2 SMNVEV (reference sequence). The ends were cut back, 6 bases at V and 8 bases at J, with 9 bases in the middle. The CDR3 length is 11 residues. CDR3 residues: CASRGFVTQYF. For the CDR3, the DNA is TGTGCCAGCAGGGGCTTTGTTACGCAGTATTTT.